This record covers a single T cell receptor (beta chain). Its matching antigen is unknown. This record comes from a study of cytomegalovirus exposure and HLA in healthy donors. About the study: The approximately 120 validation repertoires, a later analysis reported, used the same platform as the roughly 610 first-cohort repertoires.

Clones were sequenced by immunoSEQ multiplex PCR, and TCRdb holds only the in-frame ones, with some missing. The data hold about 240,000 clones, with more than 75% observed a single time. General study findings and limits: Using the classifier, cytomegalovirus status was reportedly diagnosed with high specificity and sensitivity. The authors listed around 150 TCR beta chains as cytomegalovirus-associated. Across donors, most TCRs were seen rarely, yet some public ones were widespread.

The CDR3 is 14 residues long. Looked up from germline, CDR1 is SNHLY and CDR2 is FYNNEI. Trimming at V came to 7 bases and at J to 7 bases, leaving 11 bases not matched to a gene. Source material: PBMCs. The clonotype originates from a woman under 40 in good health and CMV-seropositive. V and J are TRBV2 and TRBJ2-3; 7 bases line up with TRBD2. In nucleotides, the CDR3 is TGTGCCAGCAAAGCTAGCGGTAACTCTTATACGCAGTATTTT. Residues: CASKASGNSYTQYF. Supplemented by reference TRBV2 and TRBJ2-3, the full variable domain reads EPEVTQTPSHQVTQMGQEVILRCVPISNHLYFYWYRQILGQKVEFLVSFYNNEISEKSEIFDDQFSVERPDGSNFTLKIRSTKLEDSAMYFCASKASGNSYTQYFGPGTRLTVL.